The subject of this entry is one TCR beta chain. The data were taken from a study of blood T cell repertoires in COVID-19. Study-wide context: Samples representing acute and convalescent COVID-19 were sourced from the United States, Italy and Spain.

Original processing notes: Researchers report that nucleated cell counts were estimated from reference gene primer amplification. Here immunoSEQ multiplex PCR was the method, and the copy in TCRdb shows in-frame clones only, minus some. That table gives V, J and clone size, and the DNA gave D and trimming. The table records 300,000 or so clones, approximately 90% of them present only once. The CDR3 consists of 16 residues. Germline V gene lookup returns CDR1 SEHNR and CDR2 FQNEAQ (reference sequence). With V trimmed by 2 bases and J by 2 bases, 4 bases remained unmatched. The Seattle site enrolled patients during active infection and followed them longitudinally.

The specimen sequenced was peripheral blood. This sequence was found in a woman in her twenties or thirties with COVID-19, enrolled during active disease. This chain connects TRBV7-9 to TRBJ2-3; 10 positions agree with TRBD2. The DNA for the CDR3 is TGTGCCAGCAGCTTATCGGGACTAGCGAACACAGATACGCAGTATTTT. Encoded protein: CASSLSGLANTDTQYF.